A selection of T cell receptor beta chains follows, all from one sample in a study of cytomegalovirus exposure and HLA in healthy donors. Only in-frame clones appear in the TCRdb table, and some are missing; sequencing was by immunoSEQ multiplex PCR. Altogether more than 90,000 clones are present, approximately 76% being singletons, with the ten largest covering over 6%. Sequencing used PBMCs. Receptors were obtained from a man in his forties or fifties in good health and CMV-seropositive. Each CDR3 is given with its conserved first and last residue. The D gene is left open where the match is weak. Clone size appears in some rows only: once, few, many, or a class for an expanded clone.

V: TRBV9; J: TRBJ2-3; size: -; D: TRBD2; DNA: TGTGCCAGCAGACCTACTAGCGGGGGCCACACAGATACGCAGTATTTT; CDR3: CASRPTSGGHTDTQYF
V: TRBV6-6; J: TRBJ1-4; size: -; D: -; DNA: TGTGCCAGCAGTTACCCGATAGCCGCCATTAATGAAAAACTGTTTTTT; CDR3: CASSYPIAAINEKLFF
V: TRBV7-9; J: TRBJ2-7; size: few; D: TRBD1; DNA: TGTGCCAGCAGCTTCGGGACAGGGAGAGACGAGCAGTACTTC; CDR3: CASSFGTGRDEQYF
V: TRBV6-6; J: TRBJ2-7; size: once; D: TRBD2; DNA: TGTGCCAGCAGGGGAGCGGGGATCTCCTACGAGCAGTACTTC; CDR3: CASRGAGISYEQYF
V: TRBV27; J: TRBJ2-5; size: -; D: -; DNA: TGTGCCAGCAGTTTGACCCGGGGGAGCTATGAGACCCAGTACTTC; CDR3: CASSLTRGSYETQYF
V: TRBV19; J: TRBJ2-7; size: -; D: TRBD1; DNA: TGTGCCAGTAGCCGGCCGGGACAGGGGCCAAGGGAGCAGTACTTC; CDR3: CASSRPGQGPREQYF
V: TRBV7-3; J: TRBJ2-3; size: -; D: TRBD2; DNA: TGTGCCAGCAGCTTAACGGGGGGGGTCACAGATACGCAGTATTTT; CDR3: CASSLTGGVTDTQYF
V: TRBV7-8; J: TRBJ2-7; size: -; D: -; DNA: TGTGCCAGCAGCTTAAGTCGGGGGACCTACGAGCAGTACTTC; CDR3: CASSLSRGTYEQYF
V: TRBV9; J: TRBJ2-7; size: -; D: -; DNA: TGTGCCAGCAGCGTAGGCGGCGGGGACTCCTACGAGCAGTACTTC; CDR3: CASSVGGGDSYEQYF
V: TRBV6-5; J: TRBJ1-3; size: -; D: -; DNA: TGTGCCAGCAGCAGTCCTGGAAACACCATATATTTT; CDR3: CASSSPGNTIYF
V: TRBV29-1; J: TRBJ1-1; size: -; D: TRBD1; DNA: TGCAGCGACCACAGGGGCACCGCTGAAGCTTTCTTT; CDR3: CSDHRGTAEAFF
V: TRBV6-5; J: TRBJ2-7; size: -; D: -; DNA: TGTGCCAGCAGGGGGACTCTCCCCTACGAGCAGTACTTC; CDR3: CASRGTLPYEQYF
V: TRBV28; J: TRBJ1-2; size: -; D: -; DNA: TGTGCCAGCACTCCCCCGGGTTATGGCTACACCTTC; CDR3: CASTPPGYGYTF
V: TRBV5-1; J: TRBJ2-5; size: few; D: -; DNA: TGCGCCAGCAAACCTAGCGTGGGGGAGACCCAGTACTTC; CDR3: CASKPSVGETQYF
V: TRBV15; J: TRBJ2-4; size: -; D: -; DNA: TGTGCCACCAGCAGTGGGGGGGGGCAAAAACTAGCCAAAAACATTCAGTACTTC; CDR3: CATSSGGGQKLAKNIQYF
V: TRBV7-9; J: TRBJ2-5; size: -; D: -; DNA: TGTGCCAGCAGCTCAACTCTAGGGGCCCAGTACTTC; CDR3: CASSSTLGAQYF
V: TRBV5-5; J: TRBJ1-2; size: once; D: -; DNA: TGTGCCAGCAGCTTGGACGGGGGTTATGGCTACACCTTC; CDR3: CASSLDGGYGYTF
V: TRBV9; J: TRBJ2-1; size: -; D: TRBD2; DNA: TGTGCCAGCAGCGTTCTGGGACTAGCGGCAGTCGGGGAGCAGTTCTTC; CDR3: CASSVLGLAAVGEQFF
V: TRBV11-3; J: TRBJ2-1; size: -; D: -; DNA: TGTGCCAGCAGCCGGAAACCAAGACATGAGATGAGGGAAACCTACAATGAGCAGTTCTTC; CDR3: CASSRKPRHEMRETYNEQFF
V: TRBV6-6; J: TRBJ2-1; size: -; D: -; DNA: TGTGCCAGCAGAGTCTGGTCCGGTGAGCAGTTCTTC; CDR3: CASRVWSGEQFF
V: TRBV11-2; J: TRBJ2-2; size: -; D: -; DNA: TGTGCCAGCAGCCCCATGACGGTGGGCAACACCGGGGAGCTGTTTTTT; CDR3: CASSPMTVGNTGELFF
V: TRBV7-9; J: TRBJ2-3; size: -; D: -; DNA: TGTGCCAGCGGCCGAAACGAAGGACTTCGCACAGATACGCAGTATTTT; CDR3: CASGRNEGLRTDTQYF
V: TRBV5-4; J: TRBJ2-3; size: once; D: TRBD2; DNA: TGTGCCAGCAGCTTAGGTAGACTAGCGGCCACAGATACGCAGTATTTT; CDR3: CASSLGRLAATDTQYF
V: TRBV4-3; J: TRBJ1-2; size: -; D: TRBD1; DNA: TGCGCCAGCAGCCAACCGGGACAGGGGGTCTATGGCTACACCTTC; CDR3: CASSQPGQGVYGYTF
V: TRBV4-3; J: TRBJ2-2; size: -; D: -; DNA: TGCGCCAGCAGCCTAGGACAGCTCACCGGGGAGCTGTTTTTT; CDR3: CASSLGQLTGELFF
V: TRBV23-1; J: TRBJ2-1; size: -; D: -; DNA: TGCGCCAGCAGCCACCCCTGGGAGACCCACTACAATGAGCAGTTCTTC; CDR3: CASSHPWETHYNEQFF
V: TRBV20-1; J: TRBJ2-3; size: -; D: -; DNA: TGCAGTGCTGCAGGGTTAGATACGCAGTATTTT; CDR3: CSAAGLDTQYF
V: TRBV9; J: TRBJ2-1; size: -; D: TRBD2; DNA: TGTGCCAGCAGCCCGAGGAGCGGGGGGGGGAACAATGAGCAGTTCTTC; CDR3: CASSPRSGGGNNEQFF
V: TRBV9; J: TRBJ1-4; size: -; D: TRBD1; DNA: TGTGCCAGCAGCGCCCGGGACAGGAATGAAAAACTGTTTTTT; CDR3: CASSARDRNEKLFF
V: TRBV27; J: TRBJ2-1; size: -; D: -; DNA: TGTGCCAGCAGCCGTGACAGGAGCTCCTACAATGAGCAGTTCTTC; CDR3: CASSRDRSSYNEQFF
V: TRBV9; J: TRBJ2-3; size: -; D: -; DNA: TGTGCCAGCAGCGCTTCGCGAGTTACGGAGCCTAGCCATACGCAGTATTTT; CDR3: CASSASRVTEPSHTQYF
V: TRBV10-3; J: TRBJ1-1; size: -; D: TRBD1; DNA: TGTGCCATCAGTTCCGGGACAGGAGTCGTTAAGAACACTGAAGCTTTCTTT; CDR3: CAISSGTGVVKNTEAFF
V: TRBV25-1; J: TRBJ1-2; size: few; D: -; DNA: TGTGCCAGCAGTGAATCCGGGACATCGGATGGCTACACCTTC; CDR3: CASSESGTSDGYTF
V: TRBV6-1; J: TRBJ1-6; size: -; D: -; DNA: TGTGCCAGCAGTGAAGCAACGACAGCTTACTATAATTCACCCCTCCACTTT; CDR3: CASSEATTAYYNSPLHF
V: TRBV7-7; J: TRBJ2-3; size: once; D: -; DNA: TGTGCTAGCAGCTTAGGCGGACAGACCACAGATACGCAGTATTTT; CDR3: CASSLGGQTTDTQYF
V: TRBV5-1; J: TRBJ2-1; size: -; D: -; DNA: TGCGCCAGCAGCTTGGCCGGGGTGGCCGATGAGCAGTTCTTC; CDR3: CASSLAGVADEQFF
V: TRBV5-1; J: TRBJ2-3; size: -; D: -; DNA: TGCGCCAGCAGCTACGGACAGTGGGGCACAGATACGCAGTATTTT; CDR3: CASSYGQWGTDTQYF
V: TRBV5-4; J: TRBJ1-2; size: many; D: TRBD1; DNA: TGTGCCAGCAGCCCTTCGACAGGGGTTGACGGCTACACCTTC; CDR3: CASSPSTGVDGYTF
V: TRBV10-2; J: TRBJ2-7; size: few; D: TRBD1; DNA: TGCGCCAGCAGTAGACAGGGATCCATCGACGAGCAGTACTTC; CDR3: CASSRQGSIDEQYF
V: TRBV6-6; J: TRBJ2-7; size: -; D: -; DNA: TGTGCCAGCAGTTACTCGGGAGGGGGGCGCTTCGACGAGCAGTACTTC; CDR3: CASSYSGGGRFDEQYF
V: TRBV19; J: TRBJ1-3; size: few; D: -; DNA: TGTGCCAGCAAATTTAGCTCTGGAAACACCATATATTTT; CDR3: CASKFSSGNTIYF